The clone carrying this TCR beta chain appeared a few times. A much more abundant neighbour one base away suggests this may be a read error. Based on clinical symptoms, serum thyroxine and TRAb, thyroid ultrasound and orbital computed tomography, diagnoses were reached. Amplification of TCR beta CDR3 regions was performed using RNA transcripts as template. First-round RT-PCR with HTBI primers amplified the TCR CDR3 region. TCRdb redid the calling of the multiplex PCR reads with MiXCR, one entry per CDR3 protein. The table records about 500,000 distinct CDR3 sequences, 17% of them present only once. This specimen belongs to a study of T cells in Graves' hyperthyroidism and ophthalmopathy. The germline V gene has CDR1 SQVTM and CDR2 ANQGSEA. V was cut by 3 bases and J by 5 bases, with 14 bases left in between. The CDR3 extends over 14 amino acids.

The TCR originated in a woman aged 18 to 35 with Graves' ophthalmopathy. The chain couples TRBV29-1 to TRBJ2-1, with a possible D match to TRBD2 (5 bases). Sequencing was carried out using blood. The CDR3 nucleotides are TGCAGCGTTGATCTACTAACCGGGAACAATGAGCAGTTCTTC. It codes for CSVDLLTGNNEQFF.